The 30 T cell receptor beta chains presented below share a single source sample, sequenced in a study of T cells in Graves' hyperthyroidism and ophthalmopathy (dated by TCRdb to the late 2010s). The library was prepared using multiplex PCR. TCRdb shows the sequencer as Illumina HiSeq 2000. The TCR beta CDR3 regions were amplified from RNA transcripts. A first-round RT-PCR of the TCR CDR3 used the HTBI primer set with the Qiagen OneStep RT-PCR kit. TCRdb reprocessed the public reads (quality trimming at Q25 with fastp, clone calling with MiXCR) and kept in-frame beta chains. Every CDR3 protein is listed once, alongside the most common genes and DNA of its rows. This sample has 340,000 or so distinct CDR3 sequences in its table, and around a sixth of those were observed once. The ten largest clones represent approximately 49% of the sample. The sequencing input was blood. Source of these receptors: a woman in her 50s with Graves' hyperthyroidism.

The gene calls are TRBV11-2 and TRBJ2-2; a weak D match, TRBD2 (5 bases). Trimming left V 3 bases short and J 3 bases short, with 14 bases between. The CDR3 sequence is 16 residues long. Germline assignment: CDR1 SGHAT and CDR2 FQNNGV. The chain's CDR3 is CASSLLSGGYTGELFF. In DNA form, the CDR3 reads TGTGCCAGCAGCTTGCTCAGCGGCGGCTACACCGGGGAGCTGTTTTTT. The whole variable domain, filled in from reference TRBV11-2 and TRBJ2-2, reads EAGVAQSPRYKIIEKRQSVAFWCNPISGHATLYWYQQILGQGPKLLIQFQNNGVVDDSQLPKDRFSAERLKGVDSTLKIQPAKLEDSAVYLCASSLLSGGYTGELFFGEGSRLTVL.

The CDR3 sequence is CASDPEETQYF. CDR3 DNA sequence: TGTGCCAGCGACCCGGAAGAGACCCAGTACTTC. The chain employs TRBV2 and TRBJ2-5, with unresolved D. This CDR3 region has 11 residues. In germline, CDR1 is SNHLY, CDR2 FYNNEI. The V and J ends lost 8 bases and 3 bases respectively, with 7 bases between them.

This clonotype was observed many times. The CDR3 is CASSPSWAQGWSEKLFF. The CDR3 nucleotides are TGTGCCAGCAGTCCCTCCTGGGCCCAGGGATGGTCTGAAAAACTGTTTTTT. V and J are TRBV12-3 or TRBV12-4 and TRBJ1-4, with D possibly being TRBD1 (5 bases). This CDR3 has 17 residues. Between the trimmed V and J ends, which lost 5 bases and 7 bases, there was a span of 23 bases.

V gene TRBV5-1 combines with J gene TRBJ2-6; no reliable D call. Germline V CDR1 and CDR2: SGHRS, YFSETQ. Trimming took off 0 bases at V and 0 bases at J, with 4 bases between the two ends. CDR3 length equals 15 residues. The CDR3 protein is CASSLGASGANVLTF. CDR3 nucleotide sequence: TGCGCCAGCAGCTTGGGGGCCTCTGGGGCCAACGTCCTGACTTTC.

The rearrangement uses TRBV10-2 and TRBJ1-2, with a tentative D call TRBD1 (6 bases). There are 12 residues in the CDR3. V was trimmed by 9 bases and J by 3 bases, leaving 11 bases between them. Looked up from germline, CDR1 is WSHSY and CDR2 is SAAADI. DNA of the CDR3: TGCGCCAGTGGAGGGGGTGACTATGGCTACACCTTC. Its protein is CASGGGDYGYTF.

This clonotype was counted between two and nine times. The chain carries TRBV30 and TRBJ1-2, with D possibly matching TRBD1 (5 bases). Trimming stripped 6 bases from V and 2 bases from J, with 13 bases between. This CDR3 comprises 13 residues. Germline V lookup: CDR1 GTSNPN, CDR2 SVGIG (reference sequence). The CDR3 coding sequence is TGTGCCTGCAACCCCAGGGAGAACTATGGCTACACCTTC. It encodes CACNPRENYGYTF.

This clonotype was seen ten or more times. The gene calls are TRBV10-2 and TRBJ2-5, with D possibly matching TRBD1 (5 bases). Trimming removed 2 bases at V and 2 bases at J, with 9 bases between. Looked up from germline, CDR1 is WSHSY and CDR2 is SAAADI. This CDR3 has 14 residues. This chain's CDR3 is CASSETGSQETQYF. DNA for the CDR3: TGCGCCAGCAGTGAGACAGGTTCGCAAGAGACCCAGTACTTC.

This clonotype was found a few times. CDR3 sequence: CATSAGRGKISNTGELFF. The CDR3 nucleotides are TGTGCCACCAGTGCCGGCAGGGGTAAAATTTCGAACACCGGGGAGCTGTTTTTT. This chain connects TRBV24-1 to TRBJ2-2; the D gene is possibly TRBD1 (6 bases). The V end lost 5 bases, the J end lost 0 bases, and 18 bases lay between the germline ends. CDR3 length: 18 amino acids. The germline CDR1 and CDR2 sequences are KGHDR and SFDVKD.

The chain employs TRBV28 and TRBJ2-1, with TRBD2 identical over 12 bases. Per germline, CDR1 MDHEN and CDR2 SYDVKM. The CDR3 length is 16 residues. Unmatched junction bases numbered 8, after V lost 4 bases and J lost 7 bases. The CDR3 DNA follows: TGTGCCAGCAGTTCCCTTCTAGCGGGGGGGGAGAATGAGCAGTTCTTC. Its translation is CASSSLLAGGENEQFF.

This clonotype was counted many times. The chain recombines TRBV20-1 with TRBJ1-1, with no clear D. The CDR3 has 13 amino acids. Germline values: CDR1 DFQATT, CDR2 SNEGSKA (reference sequence). V was shortened by 3 bases and J by 3 bases, with 11 bases between the two germline ends. The CDR3 sequence: CSARGNGDTEAFF. The CDR3 DNA reads TGCAGTGCTAGGGGGAATGGGGACACTGAAGCTTTCTTT.

This rearrangement joins TRBV6-5 to TRBJ1-4; D perhaps matches TRBD1 (6 bases). CDR3 length: 14 amino acids. V was shortened by 2 bases and J by 5 bases, with 9 bases between the two germline ends. The germline gives CDR1 MNHEY, CDR2 SVGAGI. The CDR3 DNA reads as TGTGCCAGCAGTTACGCTCAGGGGAATGAAAAACTGTTTTTT. Residues: CASSYAQGNEKLFF.

This clonotype was detected only a few times. The genes are TRBV20-1 and TRBJ1-4; 8 bases map to TRBD1. Germline values: CDR1 DFQATT, CDR2 SNEGSKA (reference sequence). Trimming at V came to 6 bases and at J to 7 bases, leaving 7 bases not matched to a gene. This CDR3 is built from 13 residues. CDR3 in DNA: TGCAGTGCAATTGGGACAGGCGGTGAAAAACTGTTTTTT. Amino acid sequence: CSAIGTGGEKLFF.

The chain uses TRBV18 and TRBJ2-6; D is possibly TRBD2 (6 bases). Trimming cost V 6 bases and J 4 bases, with 19 bases left between them. CDR3 length equals 17 residues. CDR1 KGHSH and CDR2 LQKENI come from the germline V gene. The CDR3 is CASSETPGGMGANVLTF. Written as DNA, the CDR3 is TGTGCCAGCTCCGAGACCCCCGGGGGAATGGGGGCCAACGTCCTGACTTTC.

This clonotype was recorded many times. V gene TRBV2 combines with J gene TRBJ2-3; tentative D call: TRBD1 (5 bases). The germline gives CDR1 SNHLY, CDR2 FYNNEI. This CDR3 has 14 residues. With 5 bases removed from V and 6 bases from J, the gap between germline ends came to 15 bases. The CDR3 nucleotides are TGTGCCAGCAGTTCGGACACCTTGGCGGATACGCAGTATTTT. It yields the protein CASSSDTLADTQYF.

On this clonotype itself: A much larger clone lies one base from this, so it may be a read error. The genes are TRBV18 and TRBJ2-7; 10 nucleotides align to TRBD1. In germline, CDR1 is KGHSH, CDR2 LQKENI. CDR3 length: 16 residues. V shed 6 bases, J shed 1 base, and the junction held 9 bases outside the gene matches. In DNA form, the CDR3 reads TGTGCCAGCTCTCAGGGGGGACAGGGGAGTTCCTACGAGCAGTACTTC. Residues: CASSQGGQGSSYEQYF.

The V gene is TRBV6-5, the J gene TRBJ1-1; D uncertain. The germline V gene has CDR1 MNHEY and CDR2 SVGAGI. The CDR3 is 13 amino acids. V lost 2 bases to trimming and J lost 4 bases, with 8 bases between them. The CDR3 here is CASSYGEGTEAFF. CDR3 sequence (DNA): TGTGCCAGCAGTTACGGAGAGGGCACTGAAGCTTTCTTT.

CDR3 protein: CASSFGKDWGYTF. The CDR3, as DNA: TGTGCCAGTAGTTTCGGTAAAGACTGGGGCTACACCTTC. The V and J genes are TRBV19 and TRBJ1-2; D remains unclear. V lost 5 bases to trimming and J lost 8 bases, with 15 bases between them. Germline loops: CDR1 LNHDA, CDR2 SQIVND (reference sequence). The CDR3 contains 13 residues.

Note on this clonotype: One base away lies a much larger clone, so this may be a sequencing read error. The V and J genes are TRBV11-2 and TRBJ1-2, with TRBD1 as a possible D gene (5 bases). V lost 5 bases to trimming and J lost 0 bases, with 16 bases between them. Germline V CDR1 and CDR2: SGHAT, FQNNGV. This CDR3 contains 16 residues. CDR3 bases: TGTGCCAGCAGCCCCGGGGACGGAACCACTAACTATGGCTACACCTTC. Translating gives CASSPGDGTTNYGYTF.

Only a few counts were recorded for this clonotype. The chain links TRBV5-1 to TRBJ2-5; TRBD2 might be the D (6 bases). Trimming took 0 bases from V and 5 from J, leaving 14 bases between them. The V gene's germline CDR1 is SGHRS and CDR2 YFSETQ. The CDR3 has 15 amino acids. The CDR3 nucleotides read TGCGCCAGCAGCTTGGACCTAGCGAGAGGGGAGACCCAGTACTTC. This codes for CASSLDLARGETQYF.

In this sample, this clonotype turned up a few times. This chain connects TRBV27 to TRBJ1-1; possibly TRBD1 for D (5 bases). Trimming took 3 bases from V and 10 from J, leaving 9 bases between them. CDR1 and CDR2 (germline): MNHEY, SMNVEV (reference sequence). The CDR3 runs to 11 residues. Here the CDR3 DNA reads TGTGCCAGCAGTTTTCTGGGGCGAGCTTTCTTT. Its translation is CASSFLGRAFF.

Many counts were recorded for this clonotype. The chain is built from TRBV7-8 and TRBJ2-7; 7 nucleotides match TRBD2. This CDR3 is built from 15 residues. Germline CDR1 and CDR2: SGHVS and FQNEAQ. V gave up 5 bases and J gave up 4 bases; unmatched junction bases: 11. CDR3 region: CASSPDRGRTYEQYF. DNA of the CDR3: TGTGCCAGCAGCCCTGACCGCGGGAGAACTTACGAGCAGTACTTC.

This clonotype has just a few counts. This chain links TRBV7-9 with TRBJ2-1; D gene unclear. CDR1 is SEHNR and CDR2 is FQNEAQ in the germline V gene (reference sequence). The V and J ends lost 2 bases and 4 bases respectively, with 15 bases between them. This CDR3 is 16 amino acids long. CDR3 region: CASSLLADHFYNEQFF. CDR3 nucleotide sequence: TGTGCCAGCAGCTTATTGGCAGACCATTTTTACAATGAGCAGTTCTTC.

This clonotype was detected only a few times. V and J are TRBV7-9 and TRBJ1-1, with TRBD1 as a possible D gene (5 bases). V was cut by 1 base and J by 1 base, with 13 bases left in between. Germline CDR1 and CDR2: SEHNR and FQNEAQ (reference sequence). This CDR3 is built from 16 residues. This CDR3 reads CASSLGFRGRNTEAFF. CDR3 in DNA: TGTGCCAGCAGCTTAGGGTTTCGGGGACGGAACACTGAAGCTTTCTTT.

This clonotype has a count of ten or more. The chain recombines TRBV6-1 with TRBJ1-4; TRBD1 matches 7 bases. CDR3 length equals 15 residues. Germline-derived CDR1 and CDR2 are MNHNS and SASEGT. V lost 5 bases to trimming and J lost 7 bases; unmatched junction nucleotides: 10. The CDR3 spells CASSQLQGLVEKLFF. The CDR3 DNA is TGTGCCAGCAGTCAATTACAGGGGCTGGTTGAAAAACTGTTTTTT.

This clonotype was detected many times. This sequence joins TRBV5-6 and TRBJ2-3; D may be TRBD2 (6 bases). CDR3 size: 18 residues. CDR1 is SGHDT and CDR2 is YYEEEE in the germline V gene. Deletions cut 1 base from V and 0 bases from J, with 18 bases between. The CDR3 region is CASSLSYSGRASTDTQYF. In nucleotides, the CDR3 is TGTGCCAGCAGCTTGAGTTACAGCGGGCGTGCTAGCACAGATACGCAGTATTTT.

The chain uses TRBV12-3 or TRBV12-4 and TRBJ1-1; perhaps TRBD1 as D (5 bases). CDR3 size: 16 residues. Trimming shortened V by 4 bases and J by 2 bases, and 17 bases separated the two germline ends. CDR3 coding DNA: TGTGCCAGCAGTTCACTAGCGTGGGGGTTTAACACTGAAGCTTTCTTT. This translates into CASSSLAWGFNTEAFF.

The V call is TRBV7-8, the J call TRBJ2-3, with TRBD2 matching 10 bases. Trimming took 4 bases from V and 6 from J; bases not matched to a gene: 7. This CDR3 region has 15 residues. Germline CDR1 SGHVS, CDR2 FQNEAQ. In DNA form, the CDR3 reads TGTGCCAGCAGCTCTTCAGCGGGGGGGGGGGATACGCAGTATTTT. It codes for CASSSSAGGGDTQYF.

There are a few counts of this clonotype. The chain uses TRBV7-9 and TRBJ1-4, with 8 bases matching TRBD1. The junction had 8 bases not matched to a gene; V was cut back by 6 bases and J by 8 bases. Looked up from germline, CDR1 is SEHNR and CDR2 is FQNEAQ (reference sequence). The CDR3 is 14 residues long. Here the CDR3 DNA reads TGTGCCAGCAGAGCCGGGACAGGCGAGGAAAAACTGTTTTTT. Protein: CASRAGTGEEKLFF.

This clonotype showed up many times. The chain couples TRBV12-3 or TRBV12-4 to TRBJ1-1; D may be TRBD1 (5 bases). The CDR3 covers 16 residues. Trimming took 6 bases from V and 8 from J, leaving 25 bases between them. The CDR3 is CASSPQGAIFSVEAFF. DNA for the CDR3: TGTGCCAGCAGCCCCCAGGGAGCGATCTTCTCGGTAGAAGCTTTCTTT.

This clonotype has a handful of counts. V is TRBV20-1 and J is TRBJ2-7; 7 bases are a match to TRBD2. CDR3 size: 14 residues. CDR1 is DFQATT, CDR2 SNEGSKA, per germline (reference sequence). The trim removed 6 bases at V and 4 bases at J, leaving 12 bases unmatched. CDR3 sequence reads: CSAPPFSGVYEQYF. DNA for the CDR3: TGCAGTGCGCCCCCGTTCAGCGGGGTTTACGAGCAGTACTTC.